The 12 T cell receptor beta chains reported below all come from one sample, sequenced in a study of OX40 agonist ivuxolimab in advanced cancers. TCRdb's copy holds only in-frame clones and misses some; the assay was immunoSEQ multiplex PCR. The repertoire holds some 57,000 clones, with around nine tenths as singletons. The source material was CD4+ or CD8+ T cells sorted from blood, sampled in a trial of the OX40 agonist ivuxolimab. The receptors derive from an adult with an advanced solid tumor such as melanoma, head and neck, liver or kidney cancer.

The chain couples TRBV7-3 to TRBJ2-7; TRBD2 aligns across 10 bases. With V trimmed by 2 bases and J by 6 bases, 4 bases remained unmatched. The germline gives CDR1 SGHTA, CDR2 FQGTGA. The CDR3 is made up of 14 amino acids. In DNA form, the CDR3 reads TGTGCCAGCAGCTTACTAGCGGGAGAAACCGAGCAGTACTTC. Translating gives CASSLLAGETEQYF.

V gene TRBV5-1 combines with J gene TRBJ2-6; possibly TRBD1 for D (5 bases). CDR1 is SGHRS, CDR2 YFSETQ, per germline. With 0 bases removed from V and 2 bases from J, the gap between germline ends came to 9 bases. The CDR3 length is 16 residues. The CDR3 spells CASSLDRTAGANVLTF. CDR3 DNA: TGCGCCAGCAGCTTGGACAGGACCGCTGGGGCCAACGTCCTGACTTTC.

The rearrangement joins TRBV27 to TRBJ2-7; D unclear. The V gene's germline CDR1 is MNHEY and CDR2 SMNVEV (reference sequence). V was shortened by 2 bases and J by 3 bases, with 5 bases between the two germline ends. CDR3 length: 12 residues. In DNA, the CDR3 is TGTGCCAGCAGTTTAGAAGGCTACGAGCAGTACTTC. The encoded protein is CASSLEGYEQYF.

The CDR3 protein is CASKRGEQVRYGYTF. CDR3 sequence (DNA): TGTGCCAGCAAAAGGGGAGAACAGGTCCGCTATGGCTACACCTTC. This chain connects TRBV28 to TRBJ1-2; D may be TRBD1 (5 bases). CDR3 length: 15 amino acids. V gave up 7 bases and J gave up 4 bases, with 19 bases separating them. Germline CDR1 reads MDHEN; CDR2 reads SYDVKM.

V usage is TRBV6-1 and J usage is TRBJ2-1, with 10 bases matching TRBD2. Germline trimming cut 3 bases from V and 6 bases from J; bases unmatched to any gene: 2. The CDR3 runs to 14 residues. CDR1 and CDR2 from the germline V gene are MNHNS and SASEGT. The CDR3 nucleotides read TGTGCCAGCAGTGATAGCGGGAGGAGCAATGAGCAGTTCTTC. Its translation is CASSDSGRSNEQFF.

This chain uses TRBV11-2 with TRBJ2-7; unclear D gene. CDR1 and CDR2 from the germline V gene are SGHAT and FQNNGV. Trimming shortened V by 4 bases and J by 1 base, and 17 bases separated the two germline ends. The CDR3 is 16 amino acids. CDR3 amino acids: CASSSILGPRSYEQYF. As DNA, the CDR3 is TGTGCCAGCAGCTCGATACTGGGCCCCCGGTCCTACGAGCAGTACTTC.

The rearrangement uses TRBV7-6 and TRBJ1-2, with a tentative D call TRBD1 (5 bases). Germline V gives CDR1 SGHVS, CDR2 FNYEAQ. V lost 1 base and J 7 bases, leaving 10 bases between the germline ends. The CDR3 runs to 13 residues. CDR3 sequence reads: CASSLERGLGYTF. In nucleotides, the CDR3 is TGTGCCAGCAGCTTAGAAAGGGGTCTTGGCTACACCTTC.

The chain uses TRBV7-2 and TRBJ2-7, with D possibly matching TRBD2 (6 bases). The CDR3 totals 13 residues. Per germline, CDR1 SGHTA and CDR2 FQGNSA. Trimming took 5 bases from V and 0 from J, leaving 8 bases between them. The CDR3 loop is CASSPDYSYEQYF. The CDR3 nucleotides read TGTGCCAGCAGCCCGGACTACTCCTACGAGCAGTACTTC.

This clone has more than one count but fewer than ten. The chain links TRBV28 to TRBJ2-7; D possibly corresponds to TRBD2 (5 bases). CDR1 is MDHEN and CDR2 is SYDVKM in the germline V gene. Trimming cost V 3 bases and J 2 bases, with 8 bases left between them. This CDR3 is 13 amino acids long. The CDR3 bases are TGTGCCAGCAGTTTTCACGGGGCCTACGAGCAGTACTTC. Translation: CASSFHGAYEQYF.

A note on this clone: The identical CDR3 is also encoded by other nucleotide sequences in the sample. This sequence joins TRBV7-2 and TRBJ2-3; 16 nucleotides agree with TRBD2. This CDR3 spans 17 amino acids. The V and J ends lost 5 bases and 4 bases, in that order; junction bases with no gene match: 6. Germline lookup yields CDR1 SGHTA and CDR2 FQGNSA. CDR3 nucleotide sequence: TGTGCCAGCAGCCCGGGACTAGCGGGAGGGCGGGCAGATACGCAGTATTTT. It codes for CASSPGLAGGRADTQYF.

This sequence joins TRBV5-1 and TRBJ1-6, with 7 bases matching TRBD1. CDR1 is SGHRS, CDR2 YFSETQ, per germline. Trimming removed 1 base from V and 7 bases from J; junction bases left unmatched: 5. The CDR3 loop spans 15 amino acids. Here the CDR3 reads CASSLRQDRNSPLHF. The CDR3 coding sequence is TGCGCCAGCAGCTTGAGGCAGGACAGGAATTCACCCCTCCACTTT.

This clone was observed once. The V gene is TRBV4-1, the J gene TRBJ1-5; a possible D gene is TRBD1 (5 bases). From germline, CDR1 is MGHRA and CDR2 YSYEKL. This CDR3 comprises 16 residues. The ends were cut back, 3 bases at V and 6 bases at J, with 18 bases in the middle. The CDR3 DNA follows: TGCGCCAGCAGCCAGGAAGTAACGCAGGGAAGTCAGCCCCAGCATTTT. Amino acids: CASSQEVTQGSQPQHF.